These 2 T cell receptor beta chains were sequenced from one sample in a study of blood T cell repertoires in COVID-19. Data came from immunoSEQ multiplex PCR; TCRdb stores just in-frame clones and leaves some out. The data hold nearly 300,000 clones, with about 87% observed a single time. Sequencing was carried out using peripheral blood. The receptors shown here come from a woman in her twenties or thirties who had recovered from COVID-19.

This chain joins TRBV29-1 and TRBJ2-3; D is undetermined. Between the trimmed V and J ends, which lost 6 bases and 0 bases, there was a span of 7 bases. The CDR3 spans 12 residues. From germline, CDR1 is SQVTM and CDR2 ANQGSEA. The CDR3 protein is CSVVESTDTQYF. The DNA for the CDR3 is TGCAGCGTGGTGGAGAGCACAGATACGCAGTATTTT.

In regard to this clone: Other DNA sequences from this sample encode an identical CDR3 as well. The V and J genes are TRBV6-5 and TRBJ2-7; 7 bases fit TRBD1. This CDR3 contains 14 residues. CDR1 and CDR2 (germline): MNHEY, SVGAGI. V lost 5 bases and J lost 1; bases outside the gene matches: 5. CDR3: CASSTGTASYEQYF. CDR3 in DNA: TGTGCCAGCAGTACCGGGACAGCATCCTACGAGCAGTACTTC.